Each of the 14 T cell receptor beta chains below was sequenced from the same sample in a study of CD8 T cells in Susac syndrome. Random hexamers were used to reverse transcribe an amount of about 0.45 to 1 ug RNA. TCRdb reprocessed the immunoSEQ multiplex PCR reads with MiXCR, giving one entry per CDR3 protein. In the table there are around 160,000 distinct CDR3 sequences, over 85% of which are singletons. Sample: CD4+ T cells from PBMCs. The receptors were gathered from a human donor in good health.

V and J are TRBV7-2 and TRBJ2-1, with 8 positions matching TRBD2. V lost 2 bases, J lost 4 bases, and 4 bases stayed unmatched. This CDR3 contains 15 residues. Germline loops: CDR1 SGHTA, CDR2 FQGNSA. The CDR3 loop reads CASSLRGGGYNEQFF. In DNA form, the CDR3 reads TGTGCCAGCAGCTTACGGGGGGGCGGGTACAATGAGCAGTTCTTC.

This sequence joins TRBV20-1 and TRBJ1-1; perhaps TRBD1 as D (5 bases). This CDR3 region has 14 residues. The V end was cut by 6 bases, the J end by 4 bases, with 18 bases between. Germline V gene lookup returns CDR1 DFQATT and CDR2 SNEGSKA (reference sequence). The DNA for the CDR3 is TGCAGTGCCCTAAGGGACGGGGGGACCACTGAAGCTTTCTTT. Its translation: CSALRDGGTTEAFF.

V and J are TRBV30 and TRBJ1-2, with a weak D call TRBD1 (5 bases). Germline V lookup: CDR1 GTSNPN, CDR2 SVGIG (reference sequence). The CDR3 is 13 residues long. V was clipped by 4 bases and J by 4 bases, with 13 bases between them. CDR3 coding DNA: TGTGCCTGGACCCAGACAGTTCCCTATGGCTACACCTTC. This translates into CAWTQTVPYGYTF.

The chain is built from TRBV20-1 and TRBJ2-7; no clear D. Trimming took off 2 bases at V and 5 bases at J, with 19 bases between the two ends. Germline CDR1 reads DFQATT; CDR2 reads SNEGSKA (reference sequence). This CDR3 is built from 15 residues. The CDR3 DNA follows: TGCAGTGCTAGAAATATGGGTCTAGGCGCCGACGAGCAGTACTTC. This encodes CSARNMGLGADEQYF.

The chain uses TRBV3-1 and TRBJ2-3; D is undetermined. V was pared by 1 base and J by 5 bases, with 13 bases between. The germline V gene has CDR1 LGHDT and CDR2 YNNKEL (reference sequence). This CDR3 contains 15 residues. The CDR3 is CASSQVWSAGDTQYF. CDR3 nucleotides: TGTGCCAGCAGCCAAGTCTGGAGCGCCGGAGATACGCAGTATTTT.

The CDR3 region is CAINSTGELFF. For the CDR3, the DNA is TGTGCCATCAACAGCACCGGGGAGCTGTTTTTT. The V and J genes are TRBV6-4 and TRBJ2-2; D gene uncertain. CDR1 and CDR2 from the germline V gene are MRHNA and SNTAGT. The CDR3 has 11 amino acids. Trimming cost V 10 bases and J 4 bases, with 7 bases left between them.

The chain joins TRBV25-1 to TRBJ2-5; maybe TRBD2 (5 bases). Germline V gene data show CDR1 as MGHDK and CDR2 as SYGVNS. This CDR3 spans 14 amino acids. V was trimmed by 5 bases and J by 2 bases, leaving 12 bases between them. Written as DNA, the CDR3 is TGTGCCAGCAGTAAGTCAAGGGAGCAAGAGACCCAGTACTTC. Amino acids: CASSKSREQETQYF.

This chain links TRBV29-1 with TRBJ2-1; D gene unclear. Germline V lookup: CDR1 SQVTM, CDR2 ANQGSEA. Trimming cost V 1 base and J 4 bases, with 14 bases left between them. This CDR3 is 15 amino acids long. CDR3 residues: CSVEAPRVRYNEQFF. CDR3 nucleotides: TGCAGCGTTGAAGCCCCCCGGGTTCGGTACAATGAGCAGTTCTTC.

The chain carries TRBV18 and TRBJ2-2; 9 bases are shared with TRBD1. This CDR3 comprises 15 residues. V shed 4 bases and J 4 bases; nucleotides not matched to a gene: 4. Germline CDR1 reads KGHSH; CDR2 reads LQKENI. The CDR3: CASSLQGASTGELFF. For the CDR3, the DNA is TGTGCCAGCTCACTACAGGGGGCTTCCACCGGGGAGCTGTTTTTT.

The genes are TRBV7-9 and TRBJ2-1; D call uncertain. This CDR3 spans 11 amino acids. CDR1 and CDR2 from the germline V gene are SEHNR and FQNEAQ (reference sequence). V gave up 6 bases and J gave up 7 bases, with 7 bases separating them. For the CDR3, the DNA is TGTGCCAGCAGTTTCCAGAATGAGCAGTTCTTC. Its translation: CASSFQNEQFF.

This sequence joins TRBV20-1 and TRBJ1-5; weak D call: TRBD1 (6 bases). Trimming pared 7 bases from V and 6 bases from J, leaving 16 bases between. CDR1 is DFQATT, CDR2 SNEGSKA, per germline (reference sequence). The CDR3 loop spans 13 amino acids. The CDR3 protein is CSGKAGGFQPQHF. CDR3 nucleotides: TGCAGTGGGAAAGCGGGGGGCTTTCAGCCCCAGCATTTT.

This clonotype was detected only a few times. The chain carries TRBV7-9 and TRBJ2-3; D could derive from TRBD1 or TRBD2 (5 bases each). Germline V gene data show CDR1 as SEHNR and CDR2 as FQNEAQ (reference sequence). The CDR3 is 15 residues long. V was pared by 1 base and J by 1 base, with 9 bases between. The CDR3 DNA reads TGTGCCAGCAGCTTAGTTTCGGGGCGCACAGATACGCAGTATTTT. It encodes CASSLVSGRTDTQYF.

V gene TRBV19 combines with J gene TRBJ1-5; no clear D gene. The CDR3 extends over 15 amino acids. V dropped 3 bases and J dropped 0 bases, with 9 bases sitting between them. CDR1 LNHDA and CDR2 SQIVND come from the germline V gene (reference sequence). For the CDR3, the DNA is TGTGCCAGTAGTATTCCCCCCAGTAGCAATCAGCCCCAGCATTTT. Its protein product is CASSIPPSSNQPQHF. The whole variable domain, remainder taken from reference TRBV19 and TRBJ1-5, is DGGITQSPKYLFRKEGQNVTLSCEQNLNHDAMYWYRQDPGQGLRLIYYSQIVNDFQKGDIAEGYSVSREKKESFPLTVTSAQKNPTAFYLCASSIPPSSNQPQHFGDGTRLSIL.

The V call is TRBV5-6, the J call TRBJ1-3, with D uncertain. V lost 3 bases, J lost 0 bases, and 4 bases lay in between. This CDR3 comprises 13 residues. Germline CDR1 and CDR2: SGHDT and YYEEEE. For the CDR3, the DNA is TGTGCCAGCAGCTCCCGCTCTGGAAACACCATATATTTT. It specifies CASSSRSGNTIYF.